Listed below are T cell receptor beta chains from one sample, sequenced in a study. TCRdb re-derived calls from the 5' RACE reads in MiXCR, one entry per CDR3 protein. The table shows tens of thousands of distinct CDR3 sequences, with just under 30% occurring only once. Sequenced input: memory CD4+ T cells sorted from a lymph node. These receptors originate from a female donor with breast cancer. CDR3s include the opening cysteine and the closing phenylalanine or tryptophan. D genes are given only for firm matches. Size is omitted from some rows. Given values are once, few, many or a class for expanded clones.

CDR3 DNA: TGTGCCAGCAGCGATTCTGGGGCCAACGTCCTGACTTTC
CDR3 protein: CASSDSGANVLTF
J gene: TRBJ2-6
D gene: -
V gene: TRBV7-3
clone size: -

CDR3 DNA: TGTGCCAGCAGCCGTACACAGGGGAGGTTTGATAATTCACCCCTCCACTTT
CDR3 protein: CASSRTQGRFDNSPLHF
J gene: TRBJ1-6
D gene: TRBD1
V gene: TRBV28
clone size: few

CDR3 DNA: TGTGCCAGCAGTGAACTCACTTCGACAGATACGCAGTATTTT
CDR3 protein: CASSELTSTDTQYF
J gene: TRBJ2-3
D gene: -
V gene: TRBV2
clone size: few

CDR3 DNA: TGCGCCAGCAGCCAAACAGGGGGCAGTCAGCCCCAGCATTTT
CDR3 protein: CASSQTGGSQPQHF
J gene: TRBJ1-5
D gene: TRBD1
V gene: TRBV4-1
clone size: -

CDR3 DNA: TGTGCCAGCAGCCTAAACAGGGGCTACGAGCAGTACTTC
CDR3 protein: CASSLNRGYEQYF
J gene: TRBJ2-7
D gene: TRBD1
V gene: TRBV7-3
clone size: few

CDR3 DNA: TGTGCCAGCAGCGACGGCCGATATAGCAATCAGCCCCAGCATTTT
CDR3 protein: CASSDGRYSNQPQHF
J gene: TRBJ1-5
D gene: -
V gene: TRBV6-5
clone size: few

CDR3 DNA: TGTGCCAGCGGCGAGGGGACAGCGGTAACTGGAAACACCATATATTTT
CDR3 protein: CASGEGTAVTGNTIYF
J gene: TRBJ1-3
D gene: TRBD1
V gene: TRBV12-3/TRBV12-4
clone size: few

CDR3 DNA: TGCGCCAGCAGCCAAGCCCAGGGCCAGGCCCATCTGCCCCAGCATTTT
CDR3 protein: CASSQAQGQAHLPQHF
J gene: TRBJ1-5
D gene: -
V gene: TRBV4-1
clone size: -

CDR3 DNA: TGCAGTGCTAGCGAGTTAGCGGGAGGACCCACAGATACGCAGTATTTT
CDR3 protein: CSASELAGGPTDTQYF
J gene: TRBJ2-3
D gene: TRBD2
V gene: TRBV20-1
clone size: once

CDR3 DNA: TGTGCCAGCAGCCTCCAAAAAGAGACCCAGTACTTC
CDR3 protein: CASSLQKETQYF
J gene: TRBJ2-5
D gene: -
V gene: TRBV7-9
clone size: few

CDR3 DNA: TGCGCCAGCAGCTCGTCTCTGAGGTCGGTCTACGAGCAGTACTTC
CDR3 protein: CASSSSLRSVYEQYF
J gene: TRBJ2-7
D gene: -
V gene: TRBV5-1
clone size: -

CDR3 DNA: TGTGCCAGCACGAAGGTAGCAGGGGGTGGAAGCACAGATACGCAGTATTTT
CDR3 protein: CASTKVAGGGSTDTQYF
J gene: TRBJ2-3
D gene: TRBD1
V gene: TRBV7-6
clone size: -

CDR3 DNA: TGCAGTGCTCCAACGGGACAGGGGAACAATTCACCCCTCCACTTT
CDR3 protein: CSAPTGQGNNSPLHF
J gene: TRBJ1-6
D gene: TRBD1
V gene: TRBV20-1
clone size: -

CDR3 DNA: TGTGCCAGCATCCCAGGGGGATACGGTACAGATACGCAGTATTTT
CDR3 protein: CASIPGGYGTDTQYF
J gene: TRBJ2-3
D gene: TRBD1
V gene: TRBV27
clone size: few

CDR3 DNA: TGTGCCAGCAGCTTGGACTGGGGCGGGGAGCTGTTTTTT
CDR3 protein: CASSLDWGGELFF
J gene: TRBJ2-2
D gene: -
V gene: TRBV5-6
clone size: -

CDR3 DNA: TGCGCCAGCAGCTTGGCCGCCGTACTCAGGAATGAGCAGTTCTTC
CDR3 protein: CASSLAAVLRNEQFF
J gene: TRBJ2-1
D gene: -
V gene: TRBV5-1
clone size: few

CDR3 DNA: TGTGCCAGCAGCTTAGTTGTGATAACAGCGAACACCGGGGAGCTGTTTTTT
CDR3 protein: CASSLVVITANTGELFF
J gene: TRBJ2-2
D gene: -
V gene: TRBV11-2
clone size: -

CDR3 DNA: TGTGCCAGCAGTTCAGAACAAGGTCAGCCCCAGCATTTT
CDR3 protein: CASSSEQGQPQHF
J gene: TRBJ1-5
D gene: -
V gene: TRBV12-3/TRBV12-4
clone size: once

CDR3 DNA: TGTGCCAGTGGTGTGCGGGAGGCTTACGAGCAGTACTTC
CDR3 protein: CASGVREAYEQYF
J gene: TRBJ2-7
D gene: TRBD2
V gene: TRBV2
clone size: -

CDR3 DNA: TGTGCCAGCAGCAACACCGGGACCACAGATACGCAGTATTTT
CDR3 protein: CASSNTGTTDTQYF
J gene: TRBJ2-3
D gene: -
V gene: TRBV7-3
clone size: few

CDR3 DNA: TGTGCCAGCAGCGTAGAACCACAGGGGGCTTGGTATGGCTACACCTTC
CDR3 protein: CASSVEPQGAWYGYTF
J gene: TRBJ1-2
D gene: TRBD1
V gene: TRBV9
clone size: few

CDR3 DNA: TGTGCTAGTGGTCCCGGACAGGGTCCGGATACGCAGTATTTT
CDR3 protein: CASGPGQGPDTQYF
J gene: TRBJ2-3
D gene: TRBD1
V gene: TRBV12-5
clone size: many

CDR3 DNA: TGCAGCGTCTCCGACTGGCAAGAGACCCAGTACTTC
CDR3 protein: CSVSDWQETQYF
J gene: TRBJ2-5
D gene: -
V gene: TRBV29-1
clone size: -

CDR3 DNA: TGTGCCAGCAGTCCCCGGACCTTTTTGAAGGACATTCAGTACTTC
CDR3 protein: CASSPRTFLKDIQYF
J gene: TRBJ2-4
D gene: -
V gene: TRBV28
clone size: few